This TCR beta chain emerged from a study of T-cell reconstitution after alpha-beta-depleted transplantation in children (dated by TCRdb to the mid-2010s). General notes on the study: Using TCR repertoire profiling, the study quantitatively followed how T-cell immune reconstitution unfolded in children after TCRalphabeta/CD19-depleted allogeneic hematopoietic cell transplantation.

Ten or more counts support this clonotype. The antigen it binds to is not known. The sample holds no much larger clone one base away, and base qualities are not on file. Library preparation employed PCR. TCRdb lists the instrument as Illumina HiSeq 2500. TCR libraries were prepared with molecular barcoding, using unique molecular identifiers to normalize TCRbeta repertoire quantification. TCRdb ran its own pipeline on the public reads, namely fastp trimming at Q25 and MiXCR clone calling, and kept in-frame beta chains. Rows matching on CDR3 protein sequence are summarized as one entry with the most common DNA and genes. Across this sample there are approximately 91,000 distinct CDR3 sequences, with 7.5% to 9.5% seen only once. The ten largest clonotypes hold about 7% of the sample. The CDR3, from cysteine to phenylalanine, totals 16 residues. The sequence is cut down to CDR3 DNA, 48 bases in frame from base 1. Germline trimming: 4 bases from V, 4 bases from J; junction bases outside gene matches: 10. As encoded in the germline V gene, CDR1 is KGHDR while CDR2 is SFDVKD.

This specimen was PBMCs from the stem cell graft donor, taken from the stem cell graft. The V gene is TRBV24-1 and the J gene is TRBJ2-5, with 8 bases aligning to TRBD1. This sequence originates from a human donor who donated a stem cell graft to a child with congenital amegakaryocytic thrombocytopenia. The bases read TGTGCCACCAGTGACGCTACAGGGGGAGGAGGAGAGACCCAGTACTTC. This sequence encodes CATSDATGGGGETQYF.